What follows are 21 T cell receptor beta chains derived from one specimen sequenced in a study of T cell responses to AZD1222 COVID-19 vaccine. Method: immunoSEQ multiplex PCR; TCRdb's copy keeps in-frame clones and lacks some. The sample includes about 80,000 clones, approximately 85% of them seen just once. The source was peripheral blood, collected 28 days after the second AZD1222 dose. The receptors here all came from an adult who received the AZD1222 COVID-19 vaccine.

The chain couples TRBV28 to TRBJ2-1, with D possibly TRBD2 on 5 matching bases. Germline V gene sequence: CDR1 MDHEN, CDR2 SYDVKM. This CDR3 is built from 15 residues. Trimming cost V 4 bases and J 5 bases, with 15 bases left between them. The CDR3: CASSYQVREDNEQFF. The DNA of the CDR3 is TGTGCCAGCAGTTATCAGGTGAGGGAAGACAATGAGCAGTTCTTC.

The J gene is TRBJ2-5, the V gene TRBV2; 8 nucleotides agree with TRBD1. The V segment lost 5 bases and the J segment 7 bases; nucleotides outside the gene matches: 9. This CDR3 contains 14 residues. Germline V gene data show CDR1 as SNHLY and CDR2 as FYNNEI. The CDR3: CASSPTGGGVTQYF. CDR3 DNA sequence: TGTGCCAGCAGTCCTACAGGGGGTGGCGTGACCCAGTACTTC. The complete variable domain, with remaining parts taken from reference TRBV2 and TRBJ2-5, reads EPEVTQTPSHQVTQMGQEVILRCVPISNHLYFYWYRQILGQKVEFLVSFYNNEISEKSEIFDDQFSVERPDGSNFTLKIRSTKLEDSAMYFCASSPTGGGVTQYFGPGTRLLVL.

Only one count was recorded for this clone. The CDR3 here is CASSTSGGTYEQYF. Written as DNA, the CDR3 is TGTGCCAGTAGTACCAGCGGGGGGACCTACGAGCAGTACTTC. J is TRBJ2-7 and V is TRBV19; 9 bases agree with TRBD2. V shed 4 bases, J shed 2 bases, and the junction held 3 bases outside the gene matches. This CDR3 spans 14 amino acids. Looked up from germline, CDR1 is LNHDA and CDR2 is SQIVND (reference sequence).

The rearrangement joins TRBV9 to TRBJ2-1; 10 bases agree with TRBD2. The CDR3 length is 15 residues. The germline V gene encodes CDR1 SGDLS and CDR2 YYNGEE. The ends lost 2 bases at V and 6 bases at J; junction bases unmatched: 5. The CDR3 DNA is TGTGCCAGCAGCGTTCAGGGACTAGCGATCAATGAGCAGTTCTTC. This translates into CASSVQGLAINEQFF.

This clone was picked up one time. This chain connects TRBV28 to TRBJ1-5; the match to TRBD1 covers 8 bases. The CDR3 contains 14 residues. Germline values: CDR1 MDHEN, CDR2 SYDVKM. V lost 8 bases, J lost 5 bases, and 8 bases stayed unmatched. The CDR3 coding sequence is TGTGCCAGCGGGACAGGACTAATCGATCAGCCCCAGCATTTT. This gives the protein CASGTGLIDQPQHF.

This clone occurred once. The chain is built from TRBV18 and TRBJ1-6; 7 bases are a match to TRBD1. The trim removed 6 bases at V and 8 bases at J, leaving 7 bases unmatched. This CDR3 is 14 amino acids long. In germline, CDR1 is KGHSH, CDR2 LQKENI. CDR3 nucleotide sequence: TGTGCCAGCTCCCCAGCCGACAGGGATTCACCCCTCCACTTT. Translating it yields CASSPADRDSPLHF. Together with reference TRBV18 and TRBJ1-6, the CDR3 gives the full variable domain: NAGVMQNPRHLVRRRGQEARLRCSPMKGHSHVYWYRQLPEEGLKFMVYLQKENIIDESGMPKERFSAEFPKEGPSILRIQQVVRGDSAAYFCASSPADRDSPLHFGNGTRLTVT.

The chain links TRBV5-1 to TRBJ2-1, with D possibly matching TRBD1 (6 bases). CDR3 size: 16 residues. Germline values: CDR1 SGHRS, CDR2 YFSETQ. Trimming took 4 bases from V and 5 from J, leaving 19 bases between them. The CDR3, as DNA: TGCGCCAGCAGCGAGATCGACAGGAACGCAAACAATGAGCAGTTCTTC. It yields the protein CASSEIDRNANNEQFF.

This clone was found once. The chain is built from TRBV5-4 and TRBJ2-1, with a possible D match to TRBD1 (6 bases). V lost 0 bases, J lost 3 bases, and 13 bases lay in between. The CDR3 extends over 16 amino acids. Germline V gene lookup returns CDR1 SGHNT and CDR2 YYREEE (reference sequence). CDR3 DNA sequence: TGTGCCAGCAGCTTGGCCCGGGGCAGGGGCTACAATGAGCAGTTCTTC. Translation gives CASSLARGRGYNEQFF.

The chain is built from TRBV7-2 and TRBJ2-7; a possible D gene is TRBD2 (6 bases). The CDR3 extends over 14 amino acids. CDR1 and CDR2 (germline): SGHTA, FQGNSA. Trimming removed 8 bases at V and 3 bases at J, with 17 bases between. CDR3 sequence: CASGRPPGVYEQYF. Here the CDR3 DNA reads TGTGCCAGCGGTAGACCGCCGGGAGTCTACGAGCAGTACTTC.

The chain recombines TRBV6-1 with TRBJ2-7; no reliable D call. The V gene's germline CDR1 is MNHNS and CDR2 SASEGT. V lost 0 bases to trimming and J lost 11 bases, with 8 bases between them. The CDR3 has 11 residues. The CDR3 nucleotides are TGTGCCAGCAGTGAAGCCTTACTGAAGTACTTC. It codes for CASSEALLKYF.

The genes are TRBV6-1 and TRBJ1-4, with D hard to call. CDR3 length equals 14 residues. CDR1 MNHNS and CDR2 SASEGT come from the germline V gene. Trimming left V 2 bases short and J 4 bases short, with 8 bases between. DNA for the CDR3: TGTGCCAGCAGTGAACCTGCGGGTAATGAAAAACTGTTTTTT. This encodes CASSEPAGNEKLFF.

This chain uses TRBV15 with TRBJ1-5, with a tentative D call TRBD1 (6 bases). Germline V gene sequence: CDR1 LNHNV, CDR2 YYDKDF (reference sequence). The V end was cut by 5 bases, the J end by 2 bases, with 16 bases between. There are 16 residues in the CDR3. The CDR3 coding sequence is TGTGCCACCAGCCAGATGGACAGTTTCGGCAATCAGCCCCAGCATTTT. Encoded protein: CATSQMDSFGNQPQHF.

V usage is TRBV4-3 and J usage is TRBJ2-7, with unresolved D. V shed 3 bases and J shed 5 bases, with 11 bases lying between them. CDR3 length: 13 residues. Per germline, CDR1 LGHNA and CDR2 YSLEER. The CDR3 sequence is CASSQRLVHEQYF. The DNA for the CDR3 is TGCGCCAGCAGCCAGCGACTCGTCCACGAGCAGTACTTC.

There are a few counts of this clone. The same CDR3 is also encoded by other DNA sequences in this sample. V is TRBV28 and J is TRBJ1-1, with D possibly matching TRBD1 (5 bases). CDR3 length: 13 amino acids. The ends were cut back, 2 bases at V and 5 bases at J, with 9 bases in the middle. Germline loops: CDR1 MDHEN, CDR2 SYDVKM. The CDR3 spells CASSLQGGTEAFF. The CDR3 nucleotides are TGTGCCAGCAGTTTACAGGGTGGGACTGAAGCTTTCTTT.

The chain recombines TRBV7-8 with TRBJ2-3, with 9 bases lining up with TRBD2. The V and J ends lost 6 bases and 4 bases, in that order; junction bases with no gene match: 8. In germline, CDR1 is SGHVS, CDR2 FQNEAQ. The CDR3 totals 15 residues. The CDR3 DNA sequence: TGTGCCAGCAGTAGACTAGCGGCCGAAGCAGATACGCAGTATTTT. It encodes CASSRLAAEADTQYF.

The chain couples TRBV5-1 to TRBJ1-5; TRBD1 agrees at 8 bases. Germline V gene lookup returns CDR1 SGHRS and CDR2 YFSETQ. Trimming at V came to 3 bases and at J to 4 bases, leaving 3 bases not matched to a gene. This CDR3 has 14 amino acids. CDR3 nucleotides: TGCGCCAGCAGCTATACAGGGGGAAATCAGCCCCAGCATTTT. Its protein is CASSYTGGNQPQHF.

The V and J genes are TRBV9 and TRBJ1-5; the D is unclear. Trimming removed 0 bases from V and 4 bases from J, with 11 bases in between. Per germline, CDR1 SGDLS and CDR2 YYNGEE. There are 15 residues in the CDR3. DNA for the CDR3: TGTGCCAGCAGCGTAGGTTTAGGCGATAATCAGCCCCAGCATTTT. It encodes CASSVGLGDNQPQHF.

The chain employs TRBV19 and TRBJ1-6; 8 nucleotides match TRBD1. The CDR3 covers 16 residues. CDR1 and CDR2 from the germline V gene are LNHDA and SQIVND (reference sequence). Losses at the gene ends were 3 bases for V and 2 bases for J; bases not matched to a gene: 3. The CDR3 DNA reads as TGTGCCAGTAGTATCCAGGGGGCCACCTATAATTCACCCCTCCACTTT. Its translation is CASSIQGATYNSPLHF.

The chain has TRBV6-2 or TRBV6-3 and TRBJ1-1; no clear D gene. The germline V gene encodes CDR1 MNHEY and CDR2 SVGEGT. V was clipped by 2 bases and J by 1 base, with 14 bases between them. This CDR3 has 16 residues. The CDR3 bases are TGTGCCAGCAGTTACCCGTACATGGGTGGGAACACTGAAGCTTTCTTT. This translates into CASSYPYMGGNTEAFF.

The chain employs TRBV27 and TRBJ1-1, with D hard to call. CDR1 and CDR2 (germline): MNHEY, SMNVEV (reference sequence). Trimming pared 6 bases from V and 3 bases from J, leaving 11 bases between. This CDR3 comprises 13 residues. The CDR3 sequence is CASRRGMDTEAFF. CDR3 DNA sequence: TGTGCCAGCAGACGCGGGATGGACACTGAAGCTTTCTTT.

The rearrangement joins TRBV10-3 to TRBJ1-4, with D maybe TRBD1 (5 bases). V was trimmed by 3 bases and J by 0 bases, leaving 11 bases between them. This CDR3 region has 16 residues. Germline CDR1 reads ENHRY; CDR2 reads SYGVKD. This CDR3 is CAISDQGATTNEKLFF. The CDR3 bases are TGTGCCATCAGTGATCAAGGGGCAACAACTAATGAAAAACTGTTTTTT.